This is a list of T cell receptor beta chains from one sample in a study of T cell repertoires in cytomegalovirus infection. TCRdb redid the calling of the reads with MiXCR, one entry per CDR3 protein. The sample holds some 700,000 distinct CDR3 sequences, roughly a third seen once. Input material: PBMCs. Every receptor here comes from a human donor in good health (CMV status not recorded). Some clones in this sample may be carry-over from other donors' samples. Both conserved end residues are part of each CDR3. D genes are given only for firm matches. Expanded clones are given a class, and other clones once, few, many or no size at all.

J,V,D,size,DNA,CDR3
TRBJ2-4,TRBV24-1,.,few,TGTGCCACCAGTGACCGGAAACAGGGCCTTCATGACATTCAGTACTTC,CATSDRKQGLHDIQYF
TRBJ2-2,TRBV24-1,.,.,TGTGCCACCAGTGAACCACAGGGGGAGGGCACCTGGGAGCTGTTTTTT,CATSEPQGEGTWELFF
TRBJ2-1,TRBV19,.,.,TGTGCCAGTAGTATAGATCAACTAGCCGGCGAGCAGTTCTTC,CASSIDQLAGEQFF
TRBJ1-2,TRBV12-3/TRBV12-4,.,few,TGTGCCAGCAGTTCGACGGCTGGGAGCACCTTC,CASSSTAGSTF
TRBJ1-2,TRBV7-2,.,.,TGTGCCAGCAGCTTAGCGCCTTTGATCGGGGAGCCCTATGGCTACACCTTC,CASSLAPLIGEPYGYTF
TRBJ2-3,TRBV20-1,TRBD2,few,TGCAGTGCTAGAGATCGATTTCTAGCGGGGGGTGCAGATACGCAGTATTTT,CSARDRFLAGGADTQYF
TRBJ1-2,TRBV7-9,TRBD1,.,TGTGCCAGCAGCTCCGGGACAGGGCTCCGTGGGGGCTACACCTTC,CASSSGTGLRGGYTF
TRBJ1-5,TRBV28,.,.,TGTGCCTGCCGAGGGAGCGGGGTCGGCAATCAGCCCCAGCATTTT,CACRGSGVGNQPQHF
TRBJ2-5,TRBV7-9,TRBD1,once,TGTGCCAGCGGCCCGTCTCGGACAGGCCAAGGGACCCAGTACTTC,CASGPSRTGQGTQYF
TRBJ2-3,TRBV28,.,.,TGTGCCAGCAGGTGGGAGGACGCTGCGCAGTATTTT,CASRWEDAAQYF
TRBJ2-3,TRBV7-8,TRBD1,many,TGTGCCAGCACTCTAACAGGGGAAACTAGCACAGATACGCAGTATTTT,CASTLTGETSTDTQYF
TRBJ2-7,TRBV3-1,.,few,TGTGCCAGCAGCCAAGACAACACCTACGAGCAGTACTTC,CASSQDNTYEQYF